This TCR beta chain is from a study of blood T cells in healthy people across ages. For the second PCR, which ran for about 6 to 11 cycles, a sample-barcoded 5' primer and a J-beta primer mix were used. TCRdb analysed the 5' RACE reads with MiXCR anew, one entry per CDR3 protein. Among roughly 1,100,000 distinct CDR3 sequences, approximately 25% were seen once, and the ten largest hold approximately 0.75%. The V gene's germline CDR1 is DFQATT and CDR2 SNEGSKA (reference sequence). The CDR3 extends over 11 amino acids. Study-wide points: Naive CD4+ cells and diversity were both higher in long-lived donors than in aged donors.

Points on this clonotype: Its antigen remains unknown. Relative to the germline gene, one junction end is altered; a read error may explain this.

These data are also associated with another study on T cells of mothers and their children. That source adds: An overlap that was slightly higher, though non-significant, was seen in related mother-child pairs versus unrelated pairs. Microchimeric T cell clones that persisted were not detected.

The sequence came from a girl aged 2 to 10 in good health. This sequence joins TRBV20-1 and TRBJ2-7; D is possibly TRBD1 (5 bases). The sequenced sample was blood. CDR3 in DNA: TGCATTGCTAGAGACAGCTACGAGCAGTACTTC. This codes for CIARDSYEQYF.